The rows below give T cell receptor beta chains drawn from one sample of a study of regulatory T cells in long-lasting Graves disease. TCRdb reprocessed the multiplex PCR reads via MiXCR and lists one record per CDR3 protein. This repertoire shows hundreds of thousands of distinct CDR3 sequences, around 30% found once; its top ten account for roughly 40%. Sequencing used peripheral blood mononuclear cells (PBMCs), obtained when the disease was refractory, from a patient treated with antithyroid drugs. These receptors all stem from a female donor with Graves disease. Each CDR3 is given with its conserved first and last residue. A D gene is named only where the DNA matches it firmly. Where a row states a size, it is once, few, many or the class of an expanded clone; other rows omit it.

TRBJ2-7 | few | TRBD2 | TRBV7-2 | CASSIRLAGGEEQYF | TGTGCCAGCAGCATCCGACTAGCGGGAGGGGAAGAGCAGTACTTC
TRBJ1-5 | many | . | TRBV2 | CASRGQLGQPQHF | TGTGCCAGCAGAGGACAGTTGGGTCAGCCCCAGCATTTT
TRBJ2-5 | . | . | TRBV30 | CAWKGNQETQYF | TGTGCCTGGAAAGGTAACCAAGAGACCCAGTACTTC
TRBJ1-5 | few | . | TRBV28 | CASLPTPNQPQHF | TGTGCCAGCCTCCCAACCCCGAATCAGCCCCAGCATTTT
TRBJ1-4 | few | . | TRBV7-2 | CASSLGGRTNEKLFF | TGTGCCAGCAGCTTAGGAGGGAGAACTAATGAAAAACTGTTTTTT
TRBJ2-7 | . | . | TRBV7-2 | CASSLVGIPGTPYEQYF | TGTGCCAGCAGCTTAGTAGGGATCCCGGGAACCCCCTACGAGCAGTACTTC
TRBJ1-5 | few | . | TRBV6-1 | CASSEARGSPLNQPQHF | TGTGCCAGCAGTGAAGCTAGAGGGTCCCCGCTCAATCAGCCCCAGCATTTT
TRBJ1-6 | . | . | TRBV9 | CASSVDAFRTPLHF | TGTGCCAGCAGCGTGGACGCATTCCGAACACCCCTCCACTTT
TRBJ2-7 | many | . | TRBV28 | CASKSNPRVTYEQYF | TGTGCCAGCAAAAGTAACCCGAGGGTAACCTACGAGCAGTACTTC
TRBJ2-3 | . | TRBD2 | TRBV19 | CASSFRTSGLISTDTQYF | TGTGCCAGTAGTTTTAGGACTAGCGGGCTGATAAGCACAGATACGCAGTATTTT
TRBJ2-2 | many | . | TRBV12-3/TRBV12-4 | CASSLGVAGELFF | TGTGCCAGCAGTTTAGGGGTGGCCGGGGAGCTGTTTTTT
TRBJ2-6 | . | . | TRBV29-1 | CSVKDRVAGANVLTF | TGCAGCGTTAAAGATCGGGTAGCTGGGGCCAACGTCCTGACTTTC
TRBJ2-1 | . | . | TRBV13 | CASSLAHRREARNEQFF | TGTGCCAGCAGCCTGGCCCACCGACGGGAAGCACGCAATGAGCAGTTCTTC
TRBJ2-7 | . | . | TRBV10-3 | CAISDRASSYEQYF | TGTGCCATCAGTGATCGGGCCAGTTCCTACGAGCAGTACTTC
TRBJ1-1 | few | . | TRBV20-1 | CSARVAPAGAFF | TGCAGTGCTAGAGTGGCACCGGCGGGAGCTTTCTTT
TRBJ1-1 | many | . | TRBV10-3 | CAISERMNTEAFF | TGTGCCATCAGTGAACGGATGAACACTGAAGCTTTCTTT
TRBJ1-1 | few | TRBD1 | TRBV7-2 | CASSHPGQANMNTEAFF | TGTGCCAGCAGCCACCCGGGACAGGCCAACATGAACACTGAAGCTTTCTTT
TRBJ1-6 | . | . | TRBV30 | CAWSVRVTGDSPLHF | TGTGCCTGGAGTGTGAGAGTGACTGGGGATTCACCCCTCCACTTT
TRBJ2-2 | . | . | TRBV6-4 | CASSDRARIGGELFF | TGTGCCAGCAGTGACAGGGCACGCATTGGCGGGGAGCTGTTTTTT
TRBJ1-2 | . | . | TRBV6-5 | CASSYRTFGGNDGYTF | TGTGCCAGCAGTTACCGAACCTTTGGGGGAAACGATGGCTACACCTTC
TRBJ2-5 | few | TRBD1 | TRBV6-5 | CASSYSNPWEDRGQETQYF | TGTGCCAGCAGTTACTCAAATCCCTGGGAGGACAGGGGGCAAGAGACCCAATACTTC
TRBJ2-2 | . | . | TRBV7-2 | CAIGPRAGGTGELFF | TGTGCCATCGGACCTCGGGCAGGCGGTACCGGGGAGCTGTTTTTT
TRBJ2-3 | . | . | TRBV2 | CASRPTGTDTQYF | TGTGCCAGCAGACCCACAGGAACAGATACGCAGTATTTT
TRBJ1-6 | . | . | TRBV20-1 | CSAPFEEGSYNSPLHF | TGCAGTGCCCCGTTCGAGGAGGGGTCCTATAATTCACCCCTCCACTTT
TRBJ2-4 | . | TRBD1 | TRBV6-1 | CASSPRDSLLAKNIQYF | TGTGCCAGCAGTCCCCGGGACAGCCTCCTAGCCAAAAACATTCAGTACTTC
TRBJ1-2 | . | . | TRBV5-1 | CASSSELGYTF | TGCGCCAGCAGCTCCGAACTGGGCTACACCTTC
TRBJ2-7 | few | TRBD2 | TRBV12-3/TRBV12-4 | CASSSEGLAGPWAYEQYF | TGTGCCAGCAGTTCAGAGGGACTAGCGGGCCCCTGGGCCTACGAGCAGTACTTC
TRBJ1-1 | many | . | TRBV6-6 | CASSYSRTYDTEAFF | TGTGCCAGCAGTTACTCTAGGACGTACGACACTGAAGCTTTCTTT
TRBJ1-4 | many | . | TRBV2 | CASLEEGMTEKLFF | TGTGCCAGCTTAGAGGAGGGGATGACTGAAAAACTGTTTTTT
TRBJ2-7 | many | TRBD2 | TRBV11-2 | CASSIAGGISYEQYF | TGTGCCAGCAGCATAGCGGGAGGAATCTCCTACGAGCAGTACTTC
TRBJ1-6 | few | . | TRBV18 | CASSPNRGLDSPLHF | TGTGCCAGCTCACCAAATCGGGGGCTCGATTCACCCCTCCACTTT
TRBJ1-5 | . | . | TRBV6-2/TRBV6-3 | CASRTTPSQPQHF | TGTGCCAGCAGGACGACACCGTCTCAGCCCCAGCATTTT
TRBJ2-1 | . | TRBD2 | TRBV2 | CASSERAGGSYNEQFF | TGTGCCAGCAGTGAAAGGGCGGGAGGGTCCTACAATGAGCAGTTCTTC
TRBJ1-5 | . | . | TRBV19 | CASKYRESNQPQHF | TGTGCCAGTAAGTACAGGGAAAGCAATCAGCCCCAGCATTTT
TRBJ1-1 | few | TRBD1 | TRBV2 | CASQGETEAFF | TGTGCCAGCCAGGGGGAAACTGAAGCTTTCTTT
TRBJ1-6 | . | . | TRBV12-3/TRBV12-4 | CASSLEGNRSPLHF | TGTGCCAGCAGTTTGGAGGGTAACAGATCACCCCTCCACTTT
TRBJ1-1 | . | . | TRBV19 | CASSLQAGDTEAFF | TGTGCCAGTAGCTTACAGGCGGGGGACACTGAAGCTTTCTTT
TRBJ1-1 | . | . | TRBV4-2 | CASSLLAGDFTEAFF | TGTGCCAGCAGCCTGTTAGCAGGGGATTTCACTGAAGCTTTCTTT
TRBJ1-1 | . | . | TRBV3-1 | CASSQDLRALTEAFF | TGTGCCAGCAGCCAAGATCTCAGGGCTCTCACTGAAGCTTTCTTT
TRBJ1-1 | . | . | TRBV5-1 | CASSFSGQNTEAFF | TGCGCCAGCAGCTTCTCGGGCCAGAACACTGAAGCTTTCTTT
TRBJ1-2 | . | . | TRBV11-2 | CASSSLRQGGGYTF | TGTGCCAGCAGCAGCCTTCGCCAGGGTGGTGGCTACACCTTC